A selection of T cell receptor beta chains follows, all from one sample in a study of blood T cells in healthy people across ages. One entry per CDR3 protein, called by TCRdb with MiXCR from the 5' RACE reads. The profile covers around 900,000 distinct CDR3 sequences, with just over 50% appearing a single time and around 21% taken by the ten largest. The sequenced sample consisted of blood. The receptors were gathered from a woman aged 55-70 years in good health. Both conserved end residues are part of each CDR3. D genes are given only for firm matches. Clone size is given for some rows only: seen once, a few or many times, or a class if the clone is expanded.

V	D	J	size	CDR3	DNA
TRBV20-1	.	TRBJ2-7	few	CSARHNYEQYF	TGCAGTGCTCGACATAACTACGAGCAGTACTTC
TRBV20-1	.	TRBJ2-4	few	CSASRAAKNIQYF	TGCAGTGCTAGCAGGGCAGCCAAAAACATTCAGTACTTC
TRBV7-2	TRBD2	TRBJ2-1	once	CASSYASGGATYNEQFF	TGTGCCAGCAGCTACGCTAGCGGGGGGGCGACCTACAATGAGCAGTTCTTC
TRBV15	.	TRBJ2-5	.	CATSRDPLRGETQYF	TGTGCCACCAGCAGAGATCCGTTGCGAGGAGAGACCCAGTACTTC
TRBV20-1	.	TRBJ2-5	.	CSASIAEETQYF	TGCAGTGCTAGTATAGCGGAAGAGACCCAGTACTTC
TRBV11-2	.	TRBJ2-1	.	CASSPRLGSSYNEQFF	TGTGCCAGCAGCCCTAGGTTGGGGAGCTCCTACAATGAGCAGTTCTTC
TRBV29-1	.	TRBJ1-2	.	CSVGGADSHPYGYTF	TGCAGCGTTGGGGGCGCGGACAGTCATCCCTATGGCTACACCTTC
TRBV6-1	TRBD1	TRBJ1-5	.	CASSFGTGGNQPQHF	TGTGCCAGCAGTTTCGGGACAGGGGGCAATCAGCCCCAGCATTTT
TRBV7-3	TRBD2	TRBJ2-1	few	CASSLGTSRIDEQFF	TGTGCCAGCAGCTTGGGGACTAGTCGCATCGATGAGCAGTTCTTC
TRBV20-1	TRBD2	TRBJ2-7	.	CSATQGGSHEQYF	TGCAGTGCTACCCAGGGAGGGTCCCACGAGCAGTACTTC
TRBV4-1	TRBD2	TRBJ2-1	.	CASSQDSTSGRLFNEQFF	TGCGCCAGCAGCCAAGATTCGACTAGCGGGAGATTGTTCAATGAGCAGTTCTTC
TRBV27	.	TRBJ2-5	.	CASTTLLGEQYF	TGTGCCAGCACCACTCTGCTGGGGGAGCAGTACTTC
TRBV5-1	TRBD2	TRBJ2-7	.	CASSTFSGSGWYEQYF	TGCGCCAGCAGCACCTTTAGCGGGAGTGGTTGGTACGAGCAGTACTTC
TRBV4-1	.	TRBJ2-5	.	CASSQAGLQETQYF	TGCGCCAGCAGCCAAGCCGGGTTACAAGAGACCCAGTACTTC